The next 23 T cell receptor beta chains were all read from a single sample in a study of blood T cell repertoires in COVID-19. Measured with immunoSEQ multiplex PCR; TCRdb has only the in-frame clones, and not every one. The data contain roughly 480,000 clones, about 91% of them seen just once; the ten biggest clones take up around 0.9%. Specimen: peripheral blood. All receptors come from a man younger than 35 with COVID-19, enrolled during active disease.

This rearrangement joins TRBV15 to TRBJ1-2, with 10 positions matching TRBD1. CDR1 and CDR2 from the germline V gene are LNHNV and YYDKDF (reference sequence). J gave up 4 bases and V 0 bases, and 2 bases lay outside the gene matches. This CDR3 spans 15 amino acids. As DNA, the CDR3 is TGTGCCACCAGCAGAGAAAGACAGGGGGCCTATGGCTACACCTTC. Translating gives CATSRERQGAYGYTF.

This clone was detected only once. The gene calls are TRBV2 and TRBJ2-2, with a tentative D call TRBD1 (6 bases). Looked up from germline, CDR1 is SNHLY and CDR2 is FYNNEI. Trimming removed 4 bases at V and 2 bases at J, with 11 bases between. There are 15 residues in the CDR3. This CDR3 is CASSVQGRNTGELFF. CDR3 in DNA: TGTGCCAGCAGTGTCCAGGGGCGCAACACCGGGGAGCTGTTTTTT.

The rearrangement joins TRBV28 to TRBJ2-7; D perhaps matches TRBD2 (6 bases). V gave up 7 bases and J gave up 0 bases, with 16 bases separating them. Germline CDR1 and CDR2: MDHEN and SYDVKM. The CDR3 has 15 residues. In DNA, the CDR3 is TGTGCCAGCACCCCGGCGGGGAGGAGCTCCTACGAGCAGTACTTC. Amino acids: CASTPAGRSSYEQYF.

The V and J genes are TRBV7-9 and TRBJ2-4; 8 nucleotides align to TRBD1. The CDR3 loop spans 15 amino acids. Germline lookup yields CDR1 SEHNR and CDR2 FQNEAQ (reference sequence). V trimming: 5 bases; J trimming: 1 base; junction bases outside the gene matches: 4. CDR3 in amino acids: CASSETGAAKNIQYF. The CDR3 region has the DNA TGTGCCAGCAGCGAGACAGGGGCGGCCAAAAACATTCAGTACTTC.

The chain is built from TRBV5-5 and TRBJ2-5, with 8 bases identical to TRBD1. V lost 3 bases to trimming and J lost 1 base; unmatched junction nucleotides: 8. This CDR3 is 16 amino acids long. Per germline, CDR1 SGHKS and CDR2 YYEKEE (reference sequence). The CDR3 loop is CASSSQTGVLQETQYF. DNA of the CDR3: TGTGCCAGCAGCTCTCAGACAGGGGTTCTCCAAGAGACCCAGTACTTC.

This chain joins TRBV6-5 and TRBJ2-4, with TRBD1 as a possible D gene (5 bases). Trimming pared 7 bases from V and 1 base from J, leaving 14 bases between. Germline values: CDR1 MNHEY, CDR2 SVGAGI. The CDR3 runs 15 residues. The CDR3: CASTRTPGAKNIQYF. The CDR3 coding sequence is TGTGCCAGCACCCGGACCCCAGGGGCCAAAAACATTCAGTACTTC.

The V call is TRBV11-3, the J call TRBJ2-5, with 10 bases identical to TRBD2. Germline V gene sequence: CDR1 SGHNT, CDR2 YENEEA. This CDR3 comprises 15 residues. Germline trimming cut 1 base from V and 5 bases from J; bases unmatched to any gene: 4. CDR3 bases: TGTGCCAGCAGCTTAGGACTAGCGGGTCGGGAGACCCAGTACTTC. Translation gives CASSLGLAGRETQYF.

V usage is TRBV7-6 and J usage is TRBJ2-1; 8 nucleotides line up with TRBD2. This CDR3 has 18 amino acids. After removal of 4 bases from V and 4 bases from J, the junction contained 15 bases not matched to a gene. Germline V gene data show CDR1 as SGHVS and CDR2 as FNYEAQ. CDR3 in DNA: TGTGCCAGCAGCTCCCCCCGAAATCGGGGGGGCTCTTACAATGAGCAGTTCTTC. Translation gives CASSSPRNRGGSYNEQFF.

The chain combines TRBV27 with TRBJ2-1; the match to TRBD2 covers 12 bases. Per the germline V gene, CDR1 is MNHEY and CDR2 is SMNVEV (reference sequence). The CDR3 totals 16 residues. Trimming took 4 bases from V and 7 from J; bases not matched to a gene: 8. The CDR3 protein is CASSSVGTSGFNEQFF. Written as DNA, the CDR3 is TGTGCCAGCAGTTCCGTCGGGACTAGCGGGTTTAATGAGCAGTTCTTC.

This clone was recorded a few times. The J gene is TRBJ1-5, the V gene TRBV5-3; D uncertain. TRBV5-3 is given ORF status, its function remaining uncertain. Trimming took 2 bases from V and 9 from J, leaving 18 bases between them. This CDR3 contains 15 residues. The CDR3 DNA is TGTGCCAGAAGCTTAGGGTTGCCAGGAGGAGCGCCCCAGCATTTT. Amino acids: CARSLGLPGGAPQHF.

The chain is built from TRBV5-1 and TRBJ2-6, with D maybe TRBD2 (6 bases). The V gene lost 4 bases and the J gene lost 1 base, with 12 bases spanning the gap. The CDR3 loop spans 16 amino acids. CDR1 is SGHRS, CDR2 YFSETQ, per germline. In DNA form, the CDR3 reads TGCGCCAGCAGCCACGGGACTGCTTCTGGGGCCAACGTCCTGACTTTC. Amino acids: CASSHGTASGANVLTF. The complete variable domain, with remaining parts taken from reference TRBV5-1 and TRBJ2-6, reads KAGVTQTPRYLIKTRGQQVTLSCSPISGHRSVSWYQQTPGQGLQFLFEYFSETQRNKGNFPGRFSGRQFSNSRSEMNVSTLELGDSALYLCASSHGTASGANVLTFGAGSRLTVL.

The chain combines TRBV21-1 with TRBJ1-1; TRBD1, the D gene given by the table, was not confirmed from the DNA. TRBV21-1 is listed as a pseudogene. This CDR3 has 18 amino acids. The DNA of the CDR3 is TGTGCCAGCAGCAATTTGGGGCCCGCATACAGGGCGAACACTGAAGCTTTCTTT. Encoded protein: CASSNLGPAYRANTEAFF.

V usage is TRBV19 and J usage is TRBJ1-2; 8 nucleotides match TRBD1. The CDR3 has 15 amino acids. The V segment lost 4 bases and the J segment 8 bases; nucleotides outside the gene matches: 12. Germline lookup yields CDR1 LNHDA and CDR2 SQIVND (reference sequence). CDR3 protein: CASSTLPGQVNGYTF. As DNA, the CDR3 is TGTGCCAGTAGTACCCTCCCGGGACAGGTAAACGGCTACACCTTC.

The chain has TRBV6-4 and TRBJ2-7; 7 bases align to TRBD2. After removal of 0 bases from V and 8 bases from J, the junction contained 4 bases not matched to a gene. Germline CDR1 is MRHNA and CDR2 is SNTAGT. This CDR3 has 13 residues. The CDR3 nucleotides are TGTGCCAGCAGTGACTCCGGGGGGAAGAAGCAGTACTTC. Translation gives CASSDSGGKKQYF.

The rearrangement uses TRBV6-5 and TRBJ2-6; D gene uncertain. The CDR3 is 16 residues long. With 3 bases removed from V and 0 bases from J, the gap between germline ends came to 9 bases. CDR1 and CDR2 (germline): MNHEY, SVGAGI. This CDR3 is CASSYGTASGANVLTF. CDR3 nucleotide sequence: TGTGCCAGCAGTTATGGCACAGCCTCTGGGGCCAACGTCCTGACTTTC.

This clone was seen a few times. The rearrangement links TRBV5-1 to TRBJ1-2; 8 bases map to TRBD1. Germline CDR1 SGHRS, CDR2 YFSETQ. The CDR3 covers 13 residues. With 4 bases clipped from V and 6 bases from J, the junction kept 5 bases outside the gene matches. The CDR3 loop reads CASSNGQGDGYTF. CDR3 sequence (DNA): TGCGCCAGCAGCAACGGACAGGGAGATGGCTACACCTTC. The entire variable domain, with the rest obtained from reference TRBV5-1 and TRBJ1-2, is as follows: KAGVTQTPRYLIKTRGQQVTLSCSPISGHRSVSWYQQTPGQGLQFLFEYFSETQRNKGNFPGRFSGRQFSNSRSEMNVSTLELGDSALYLCASSNGQGDGYTFGSGTRLTVV.

On this clone itself: One junction end does not reproduce the germline sequence, and a read error may be involved. V is TRBV3-1 (or the pseudogene TRBV3-2) and J is TRBJ2-7, with a weak D call TRBD1 (6 bases). The germline gives CDR1 LGHDT, CDR2 YNNKEL (reference sequence). The length of the CDR3 is 11 residues. The CDR3 spells CASSQLGHQDF. The CDR3, as DNA: TGTGCCAGCAGCCAATTGGGACATCAAGACTTC.

This clone was observed a single time. This chain uses TRBV24-1 with TRBJ1-2, with TRBD1 as a possible D gene (5 bases). V dropped 3 bases and J dropped 7 bases, with 14 bases sitting between them. The CDR3 sequence is 14 residues long. Germline CDR1 is KGHDR and CDR2 is SFDVKD. The CDR3 sequence is CATSDGTWEGGYTF. The DNA of the CDR3 is TGTGCCACCAGTGATGGGACTTGGGAGGGTGGCTACACCTTC.

The chain carries TRBV7-9 and TRBJ2-3, with 8 nucleotides matching TRBD2. The CDR3 runs 15 residues. The J segment lost 0 bases and the V segment lost 3 bases, leaving 2 bases of the junction unmatched. Germline V gives CDR1 SEHNR, CDR2 FQNEAQ (reference sequence). The CDR3 sequence: CASSFLAGSTDTQYF. In DNA form, the CDR3 reads TGTGCCAGCAGCTTCCTAGCGGGTAGCACAGATACGCAGTATTTT.

The gene calls are TRBV21-1 and TRBJ1-4; TRBD1, as called in the table, went unchecked against the DNA. TRBV21-1 is a pseudogene segment. This CDR3 spans 16 amino acids. The CDR3: CASSKARPRTGRKLFF. The DNA of the CDR3 is TGTGCCAGCAGCAAAGCGCGTCCCCGGACAGGGAGGAAACTGTTTTTT.

The rearrangement uses TRBV15 and TRBJ2-1; D is uncertain. The V end was cut by 6 bases, the J end by 6 bases, with 18 bases between. The CDR3 has 15 residues. Germline V gives CDR1 LNHNV, CDR2 YYDKDF (reference sequence). Here the CDR3 DNA reads TGTGCCACCAGAGGTCGGTTCCCTACAGCCAATGAGCAGTTCTTC. Residues: CATRGRFPTANEQFF.

V and J are TRBV7-9 and TRBJ1-6; TRBD1 aligns across 7 bases. The CDR3 runs to 15 residues. Germline lookup yields CDR1 SEHNR and CDR2 FQNEAQ (reference sequence). V lost 4 bases and J lost 1; bases outside the gene matches: 1. The CDR3 reads CASSYRGSYNSPLHF. The DNA for the CDR3 is TGTGCCAGCAGCTACAGGGGATCCTATAATTCACCCCTCCACTTT.

The gene calls are TRBV3-1 (or the pseudogene TRBV3-2) and TRBJ2-5, with D maybe TRBD1 (8 bases). The CDR3 runs 14 residues. Germline values: CDR1 LGHDT, CDR2 YNNKEL (reference sequence). The V gene lost 3 bases and the J gene lost 4 bases, with 12 bases spanning the gap. The CDR3 region has the DNA TGTGCCAGCAGCCACACAGGGGGGGGAGAGACCCAGTACTTC. This encodes CASSHTGGGETQYF.